These 31 T cell receptor beta chains were sequenced from one sample in a study of cytomegalovirus exposure and HLA in healthy donors. This PCR relied on a set of 60 Vbeta primers and 13 Jbeta primers. Only in-frame clones appear in the TCRdb table, and some are missing; sequencing was by immunoSEQ multiplex PCR. The sample has some 100,000 clones; roughly four fifths are singletons. Sample: PBMCs. The receptor source for this set is a male donor in good health and CMV-seropositive.

The V and J genes are TRBV5-1 and TRBJ1-1; the match to TRBD1 covers 7 bases. Germline CDR1 is SGHRS and CDR2 is YFSETQ. The V segment lost 2 bases and the J segment 7 bases; nucleotides outside the gene matches: 20. The CDR3 totals 18 residues. The CDR3 protein is CASSLVRDSFNVGGEAFF. As DNA, the CDR3 is TGCGCCAGCAGCTTAGTCCGGGACAGCTTTAATGTAGGCGGTGAAGCTTTCTTT.

This sequence joins TRBV7-9 and TRBJ1-4; 8 bases align to TRBD1. CDR3 length equals 14 residues. Trimming took 4 bases from V and 8 from J; bases not matched to a gene: 6. From germline, CDR1 is SEHNR and CDR2 FQNEAQ (reference sequence). This chain's CDR3 is CASSSTGGSEKLFF. For the CDR3, the DNA is TGTGCCAGCAGCTCCACAGGGGGGTCAGAAAAACTGTTTTTT.

The chain is built from TRBV19 and TRBJ1-2; tentatively, D is TRBD1 (6 bases). Germline V gives CDR1 LNHDA, CDR2 SQIVND (reference sequence). Trimming removed 5 bases at V and 13 bases at J, with 20 bases between. This CDR3 is built from 13 residues. In nucleotides, the CDR3 is TGTGCCAGTAGTGTGGGGGTCCGGGGGGCGACCACCTTC. It encodes CASSVGVRGATTF.

The chain combines TRBV4-2 with TRBJ1-1, with D maybe TRBD1 (5 bases). The germline V gene encodes CDR1 LGHNA and CDR2 YNFKEQ. The length of the CDR3 is 14 residues. V was trimmed by 0 bases and J by 3 bases, leaving 8 bases between them. CDR3 region: CASSQDGADTEAFF. The DNA of the CDR3 is TGTGCCAGCAGCCAAGATGGGGCAGACACTGAAGCTTTCTTT.

This sequence joins TRBV5-4 and TRBJ1-2; D is unclear. Germline V gene lookup returns CDR1 SGHNT and CDR2 YYREEE (reference sequence). The CDR3 has 16 residues. V dropped 5 bases and J dropped 2 bases, with 19 bases sitting between them. In DNA, the CDR3 is TGTGCCAGCAGTGCTCCACGCGGGTTTGCGAACTATGGCTACACCTTC. This gives the protein CASSAPRGFANYGYTF.

This chain joins TRBV7-2 and TRBJ2-3; no clear D gene. This CDR3 contains 12 residues. V was trimmed by 3 bases and J by 6 bases, leaving 7 bases between them. Germline V gives CDR1 SGHTA, CDR2 FQGNSA. The CDR3 spells CASSFLADTQYF. DNA of the CDR3: TGTGCCAGCAGCTTTTTGGCTGATACGCAGTATTTT.

The chain joins TRBV5-1 to TRBJ1-1, with TRBD1 as a possible D gene (5 bases). The CDR3 is 16 residues long. The germline CDR1 and CDR2 sequences are SGHRS and YFSETQ. Trimming left V 0 bases short and J 3 bases short, with 15 bases between. This CDR3 is CASSLGSPGLYTEAFF. Here the CDR3 DNA reads TGCGCCAGCAGCTTGGGGTCCCCAGGGTTGTACACTGAAGCTTTCTTT.

The gene calls are TRBV11-2 and TRBJ1-2; D is unclear. The V and J ends lost 4 bases and 4 bases respectively, with 10 bases between them. This CDR3 has 13 amino acids. Germline assignment: CDR1 SGHAT and CDR2 FQNNGV. The DNA for the CDR3 is TGTGCCAGCAGCTCGCTGCGGGGCTATGGCTACACCTTC. Translated, it gives CASSSLRGYGYTF.

V and J are TRBV19 and TRBJ1-4; D is unresolved. This CDR3 region has 15 residues. Germline V gene sequence: CDR1 LNHDA, CDR2 SQIVND (reference sequence). Trimming took off 1 base at V and 12 bases at J, with 18 bases between the two ends. CDR3 bases: TGTGCCAGTAGTATAGTGTCGGAAAGTGGTCGGGAACTGTTTTTT. Translated, it gives CASSIVSESGRELFF.

The chain combines TRBV18 with TRBJ1-4, with D possibly matching TRBD1 (6 bases). Trimming left V 5 bases short and J 3 bases short, with 10 bases between. The length of the CDR3 is 14 residues. The germline V gene encodes CDR1 KGHSH and CDR2 LQKENI. The CDR3 spells CASSGGASNEKLFF. As DNA, the CDR3 is TGTGCCAGCTCAGGGGGCGCGTCTAATGAAAAACTGTTTTTT.

This clone was counted a few times. The chain employs TRBV4-3 and TRBJ2-3; 11 bases are shared with TRBD1. From germline, CDR1 is LGHNA and CDR2 YSLEER. Trimming cost V 3 bases and J 3 bases; bases outside gene matches: 11. The CDR3 totals 18 residues. The CDR3 DNA follows: TGCGCCAGCAGCCAGTCTACCGGGACAGGGGGTTATACAGATACGCAGTATTTT. Protein sequence: CASSQSTGTGGYTDTQYF.

This rearrangement joins TRBV9 to TRBJ2-1; no clear D. Germline-derived CDR1 and CDR2 are SGDLS and YYNGEE. This CDR3 region has 13 residues. Trimming took off 5 bases at V and 7 bases at J, with 13 bases between the two ends. Written as DNA, the CDR3 is TGTGCCAGCAGTACCCATGTTCAGAATGAGCAGTTCTTC. As protein: CASSTHVQNEQFF.

This clone was observed a handful of times. Relative to the germline gene, one junction end is altered; a read error may explain this. The chain combines TRBV7-9 with TRBJ1-5; TRBD1 agrees at 10 bases. The CDR3 totals 15 residues. The germline V gene encodes CDR1 SEHNR and CDR2 FQNEAQ (reference sequence). DNA for the CDR3: TGTTCCAGCAGCTTAGGGACAGGGGGCAATCAGCCCCAGCATTTT. Translated, it gives CSSSLGTGGNQPQHF.

The CDR3 nucleotides read TGTGCCAGCAGCCCCCGGGGACTGGGTGAAAAACTGTTTTTT. It yields the protein CASSPRGLGEKLFF. This rearrangement joins TRBV6-6 to TRBJ1-4, with D possibly matching TRBD1 (5 bases). CDR3 length: 14 amino acids. CDR1 and CDR2 (germline): MNHNY, SVGAGI (reference sequence). V shed 6 bases and J shed 7 bases, with 15 bases lying between them.

The chain employs TRBV7-2 and TRBJ2-7; 11 nucleotides agree with TRBD1. The CDR3 contains 14 residues. V shed 4 bases, J shed 6 bases, and the junction held 5 bases outside the gene matches. The V gene's germline CDR1 is SGHTA and CDR2 FQGNSA. The CDR3 DNA reads as TGTGCCAGCAGCTCAGGACAGGGGGCCACCGAGCAGTACTTC. It codes for CASSSGQGATEQYF.

CDR3 in amino acids: CASSGTGGNTEAFF. DNA of the CDR3: TGCGCCAGCAGCGGAACAGGGGGGAACACTGAAGCTTTCTTT. The gene calls are TRBV5-1 and TRBJ1-1, with 8 bases lining up with TRBD1. The CDR3 consists of 14 residues. With V trimmed by 4 bases and J by 1 base, 3 bases remained unmatched. The germline V gene has CDR1 SGHRS and CDR2 YFSETQ.

The chain employs TRBV4-2 and TRBJ2-7; perhaps TRBD1 as D (6 bases). V was pared by 0 bases and J by 2 bases, with 11 bases between. Germline CDR1 and CDR2: LGHNA and YNFKEQ. The CDR3 consists of 15 residues. The CDR3 protein is CASSQDWTAPYEQYF. CDR3 DNA: TGTGCCAGCAGCCAAGATTGGACAGCCCCCTACGAGCAGTACTTC.

This clone came up once. The chain joins TRBV6-5 to TRBJ1-2, with 7 bases lining up with TRBD1. The J segment lost 3 bases and the V segment lost 0 bases, leaving 7 bases of the junction unmatched. The length of the CDR3 is 16 residues. CDR1 MNHEY and CDR2 SVGAGI come from the germline V gene. This CDR3 is CASSYSRQGGDYGYTF. DNA for the CDR3: TGTGCCAGCAGTTACTCGAGACAGGGTGGGGACTATGGCTACACCTTC.

This clone was seen more than once but under ten times. The chain employs TRBV7-3 and TRBJ1-1, with 8 bases lining up with TRBD1. J lost 5 bases, V lost 5 bases, and 4 bases had no gene match. The germline V gene encodes CDR1 SGHTA and CDR2 FQGTGA. The CDR3 contains 13 residues. CDR3 region: CASSTGQGTEAFF. CDR3 DNA sequence: TGTGCCAGCAGCACTGGACAGGGTACTGAAGCTTTCTTT.

The chain joins TRBV10-3 to TRBJ2-7, with 7 bases fitting TRBD1. With V trimmed by 6 bases and J by 3 bases, 8 bases remained unmatched. Germline V gene lookup returns CDR1 ENHRY and CDR2 SYGVKD. This CDR3 is 14 amino acids long. The CDR3 coding sequence is TGTGCCATCAGGGCGGACAGGCAGATCTACGAGCAGTACTTC. Its translation: CAIRADRQIYEQYF.

V gene TRBV19 combines with J gene TRBJ2-7, with TRBD1 matching over 7 bases. CDR1 LNHDA and CDR2 SQIVND come from the germline V gene (reference sequence). The CDR3 is 14 residues long. The V and J ends lost 2 bases and 1 base, in that order; junction bases with no gene match: 2. CDR3 in amino acids: CASSIRQGSYEQYF. CDR3 DNA sequence: TGTGCCAGTAGTATACGACAGGGATCCTACGAGCAGTACTTC.

J is TRBJ2-1 and V is TRBV6-1; maybe TRBD1 (6 bases). CDR3 length: 12 amino acids. Germline V gene sequence: CDR1 MNHNS, CDR2 SASEGT. Trimming pared 6 bases from V and 14 bases from J, leaving 17 bases between. The CDR3 sequence is CASSDGQIGKFF. CDR3 nucleotide sequence: TGTGCCAGCAGCGACGGACAGATCGGAAAGTTCTTC.

The chain joins TRBV25-1 to TRBJ2-7; possibly TRBD1 for D (5 bases). V dropped 6 bases and J dropped 2 bases, with 14 bases sitting between them. The germline V gene encodes CDR1 MGHDK and CDR2 SYGVNS. This CDR3 comprises 14 residues. In DNA, the CDR3 is TGTGCCAGCAGCGGTAGGGGCCTTACCTACGAGCAGTACTTC. Translated: CASSGRGLTYEQYF.

Details on this clone: An end of the junction does not agree with germline; a read error may underlie this. The rearrangement uses TRBV11-2 and TRBJ2-1; a weak D match, TRBD1 (5 bases). Germline-derived CDR1 and CDR2 are SGHAT and FQNNGV. This CDR3 comprises 13 residues. The CDR3 DNA reads TGTACCAGCAGCTTTGGGGCCGAGAATGAGCAGTTCTTC. Its translation: CTSSFGAENEQFF.

The chain has TRBV19 and TRBJ1-1; D not resolved. With 2 bases removed from V and 3 bases from J, the gap between germline ends came to 10 bases. The CDR3 covers 14 residues. Per germline, CDR1 LNHDA and CDR2 SQIVND (reference sequence). CDR3 coding DNA: TGTGCCAGTAGTATAAATAGTGAGCACACTGAAGCTTTCTTT. It specifies CASSINSEHTEAFF.

This clone was recorded only once. The V call is TRBV27, the J call TRBJ2-7, with TRBD2 identical over 7 bases. This CDR3 is built from 15 residues. V dropped 5 bases and J dropped 2; count of bases not matched to a gene: 9. Germline CDR1 and CDR2: MNHEY and SMNVEV (reference sequence). The CDR3 reads CASSLVVAGTYEQYF. CDR3 coding DNA: TGTGCCAGCAGTCTGGTTGTAGCGGGTACCTACGAGCAGTACTTC.

The genes are TRBV9 and TRBJ2-2; TRBD2 agrees at 8 bases. CDR3 length: 19 residues. Germline CDR1 SGDLS, CDR2 YYNGEE. V lost 0 bases to trimming and J lost 0 bases; unmatched junction nucleotides: 10. The CDR3 DNA follows: TGTGCCAGCAGCGTAGTAGGGCTAGCGGGCGCTCCGAACACCGGGGAGCTGTTTTTT. The encoded protein is CASSVVGLAGAPNTGELFF.

V is TRBV7-9 and J is TRBJ1-1; 10 nucleotides agree with TRBD1. V was clipped by 5 bases and J by 4 bases; unmatched bases: 1. This CDR3 has 13 residues. Germline V CDR1 and CDR2: SEHNR, FQNEAQ (reference sequence). CDR3 in amino acids: CASSGQGGTEAFF. The DNA for the CDR3 is TGTGCCAGCAGCGGACAGGGGGGCACTGAAGCTTTCTTT.

This chain connects TRBV28 to TRBJ2-7; 10 bases align to TRBD1. Per the germline V gene, CDR1 is MDHEN and CDR2 is SYDVKM. The CDR3 contains 15 residues. The V and J ends lost 1 base and 3 bases, in that order; junction bases with no gene match: 3. This chain's CDR3 is CASSLSRTGGYEQYF. CDR3 DNA: TGTGCCAGCAGTTTATCTCGGACAGGGGGCTACGAGCAGTACTTC.

The genes are TRBV15 and TRBJ1-1; the D is unclear. Germline CDR1 is LNHNV and CDR2 is YYDKDF (reference sequence). Trimming shortened V by 0 bases and J by 7 bases, and 12 bases separated the two germline ends. The CDR3 extends over 14 amino acids. The CDR3: CATSRDRVTREAFF. CDR3 DNA sequence: TGTGCCACCAGCAGAGATCGGGTCACCCGTGAAGCTTTCTTT.

This clone was seen only a few times. One junction end does not reproduce the germline sequence, and a read error may be involved. The J gene is TRBJ2-7, the V gene TRBV30; 8 bases line up with TRBD2. The CDR3 runs 12 residues. Germline V gene lookup returns CDR1 GTSNPN and CDR2 SVGIG (reference sequence). CDR3 amino acids: CAWSSGGQGLWF. The CDR3, as DNA: TGTGCCTGGAGCTCGGGGGGGCAGGGTCTGTGGTTC.